Listed here are 14 T cell receptor beta chains from one sample, sequenced in a study of graft-versus-host responses after intestinal transplantation. Data came from immunoSEQ multiplex PCR; TCRdb stores just in-frame clones and leaves some out. The data show roughly 120,000 clones, roughly 95% seen once. These receptors' antigens are unknown. Here the sequenced sample was unstimulated CD8+ T cells sorted from spleen or lymph node cells, taken before intestinal transplant. These receptors came from a human donor who received an intestinal transplant.

This clone occurred once. The CDR3, as DNA: TGTGCCAGCAGCGCACGGAGGGGACTAGCGGGAGTTAGCACAGATACGCAGTATTTT. Amino acid sequence: CASSARRGLAGVSTDTQYF. This rearrangement joins TRBV7-8 to TRBJ2-3, with TRBD2 matching over 14 bases. The CDR3 has 19 amino acids. Germline CDR1 reads SGHVS; CDR2 reads FQNEAQ. V was pared by 5 bases and J by 0 bases, with 10 bases of the junction left unmatched. Full variable domain (rest looked up from reference TRBV7-8 and TRBJ2-3): GAGVSQSPRYKVAKRGQDVALRCDPISGHVSLFWYQQALGQGPEFLTYFQNEAQLDKSGLPSDRFFAERPEGSVSTLKIQRTQQEDSAVYLCASSARRGLAGVSTDTQYFGPGTRLTVL.

In its sample, this clone was seen once. The chain combines TRBV9 with TRBJ2-1; D is undetermined. Germline CDR1 reads SGDLS; CDR2 reads YYNGEE. Trimming took off 5 bases at V and 8 bases at J, with 14 bases between the two ends. The CDR3 totals 13 residues. The CDR3 region is CASRRIGFHEQFF. CDR3 DNA: TGTGCCAGCAGGCGTATTGGTTTTCATGAGCAGTTCTTC. The full variable domain, rest sourced from reference TRBV9 and TRBJ2-1, is DSGVTQTPKHLITATGQRVTLRCSPRSGDLSVYWYQQSLDQGLQFLIQYYNGEERAKGNILERFSAQQFPDLHSELNLSSLELGDSALYFCASRRIGFHEQFFGPGTRLTVL.

This clone was found once. J is TRBJ1-1 and V is TRBV7-9, with 9 bases that match TRBD1. The CDR3 totals 15 residues. CDR1 is SEHNR and CDR2 is FQNEAQ in the germline V gene (reference sequence). After removal of 6 bases from V and 0 bases from J, the junction contained 5 bases not matched to a gene. In DNA form, the CDR3 reads TGTGCCAGCAGACGGGGACAGGGAATGAACACTGAAGCTTTCTTT. It specifies CASRRGQGMNTEAFF.

Here the CDR3 DNA reads TGTGCCTGGAGTGTCCCTAGCGGAACCTACAATGAGCAGTTCTTC. Amino acids: CAWSVPSGTYNEQFF. The chain is built from TRBV30 and TRBJ2-1; the match to TRBD2 covers 7 bases. Unmatched junction bases numbered 4, after V lost 0 bases and J lost 2 bases. The CDR3 runs 15 residues. Looked up from germline, CDR1 is GTSNPN and CDR2 is SVGIG (reference sequence).

The chain links TRBV9 to TRBJ2-1, with 7 bases matching TRBD2. This CDR3 is 16 amino acids long. Germline CDR1 is SGDLS and CDR2 is YYNGEE. V dropped 3 bases and J dropped 5; count of bases not matched to a gene: 11. The CDR3 bases are TGTGCCAGCAGCGGGGGCCCCCGGGACTATAACAATGAGCAGTTCTTC. Its translation is CASSGGPRDYNNEQFF.

The V and J genes are TRBV4-3 and TRBJ2-7; D uncertain. Trimming took 2 bases from V and 4 from J, leaving 12 bases between them. The CDR3 spans 14 residues. Germline CDR1 LGHNA, CDR2 YSLEER. The CDR3 region is CASSQSSPSYEQYF. The CDR3 DNA reads TGCGCCAGCAGCCAAAGCTCGCCTTCATACGAGCAGTACTTC.

V usage is TRBV7-8 and J usage is TRBJ1-1; D is perhaps TRBD1 (6 bases). Germline values: CDR1 SGHVS, CDR2 FQNEAQ. Trimming removed 2 bases from V and 0 bases from J, with 16 bases in between. This CDR3 is 17 amino acids long. This CDR3 reads CASSLIRGTFVNTEAFF. The CDR3 DNA follows: TGTGCCAGCAGCTTAATAAGGGGGACCTTCGTGAACACTGAAGCTTTCTTT.

The chain uses TRBV4-1 and TRBJ1-4; D remains unclear. Trimming stripped 7 bases from V and 6 bases from J, with 9 bases between. Germline V CDR1 and CDR2: MGHRA, YSYEKL. CDR3 size: 12 residues. In nucleotides, the CDR3 is TGCGCCAGCACTCATCTCGATGAAAAACTGTTTTTT. Its protein is CASTHLDEKLFF.

This chain joins TRBV2 and TRBJ1-1; weak D call: TRBD1 (5 bases). This CDR3 has 17 residues. From germline, CDR1 is SNHLY and CDR2 FYNNEI. The V and J ends lost 3 bases and 0 bases respectively, with 17 bases between them. CDR3: CASSDDRDGKMNTEAFF. CDR3 coding DNA: TGTGCCAGCAGTGATGACCGGGACGGAAAGATGAACACTGAAGCTTTCTTT. Together with reference TRBV2 and TRBJ1-1, the CDR3 gives the full variable domain: EPEVTQTPSHQVTQMGQEVILRCVPISNHLYFYWYRQILGQKVEFLVSFYNNEISEKSEIFDDQFSVERPDGSNFTLKIRSTKLEDSAMYFCASSDDRDGKMNTEAFFGQGTRLTVV.

The chain joins TRBV2 to TRBJ2-7, with D perhaps matching TRBD1 or TRBD2 (5 bases each). Deletions cut 10 bases from V and 2 bases from J, with 18 bases between. The germline V gene encodes CDR1 SNHLY and CDR2 FYNNEI. This CDR3 is built from 14 residues. The CDR3 nucleotides read TGTGCCATCCTTACCGGGAACAGGACCTACGAGCAGTACTTC. It is translated as CAILTGNRTYEQYF.

This chain links TRBV5-6 with TRBJ2-7, with D perhaps being TRBD1 or TRBD2 (5 bases each). CDR3 length equals 15 residues. V lost 6 bases to trimming and J lost 2 bases, with 18 bases between them. Germline CDR1 is SGHDT and CDR2 is YYEEEE. The CDR3 protein is CASMVTGHLPYEQYF. The CDR3 coding sequence is TGTGCCAGCATGGTTACGGGGCATCTACCCTACGAGCAGTACTTC. Filled out from reference TRBV5-6 and TRBJ2-7, the complete variable domain reads DAGVTQSPTHLIKTRGQQVTLRCSPKSGHDTVSWYQQALGQGPQFIFQYYEEEERQRGNFPDRFSGHQFPNYSSELNVNALLLGDSALYLCASMVTGHLPYEQYFGPGTRLTVT.

As concerns this clone: Mismatch with germline at one junction end may stem from a read error. This sample also contains other DNA sequences that code for the same CDR3. The chain couples TRBV19 to TRBJ1-1, with a possible D match to TRBD1 (5 bases). Germline CDR1 LNHDA, CDR2 SQIVND (reference sequence). The CDR3 contains 13 residues. The CDR3 sequence is CASSIDRGTEAFF. The CDR3 DNA sequence: TGTGCCAGTAGTATAGATCGGGGCACTGAGGCTTTCTTT.

This chain links TRBV11-3 with TRBJ2-7; D is unclear. This CDR3 comprises 14 residues. The germline V gene has CDR1 SGHNT and CDR2 YENEEA. V was clipped by 5 bases and J by 9 bases, with 20 bases between them. CDR3 DNA: TGTGCCAGCAGCCTGACTCCCCGAATTTTGACGCAGTACTTC. Residues: CASSLTPRILTQYF. Drawing the rest from reference TRBV11-3 and TRBJ2-7, the complete variable domain is EAGVVQSPRYKIIEKKQPVAFWCNPISGHNTLYWYLQNLGQGPELLIRYENEEAVDDSQLPKDRFSAERLKGVDSTLKIQPAELGDSAVYLCASSLTPRILTQYFGPGTRLTVT.

The chain uses TRBV28 and TRBJ2-7; D is undetermined. The germline V gene has CDR1 MDHEN and CDR2 SYDVKM. V was cut by 1 base and J by 5 bases, with 15 bases left in between. The CDR3 runs to 15 residues. The CDR3 DNA reads as TGTGCCAGCAGTTTATATGTGGGTGGCGAGGACGAGCAGTACTTC. This encodes CASSLYVGGEDEQYF.